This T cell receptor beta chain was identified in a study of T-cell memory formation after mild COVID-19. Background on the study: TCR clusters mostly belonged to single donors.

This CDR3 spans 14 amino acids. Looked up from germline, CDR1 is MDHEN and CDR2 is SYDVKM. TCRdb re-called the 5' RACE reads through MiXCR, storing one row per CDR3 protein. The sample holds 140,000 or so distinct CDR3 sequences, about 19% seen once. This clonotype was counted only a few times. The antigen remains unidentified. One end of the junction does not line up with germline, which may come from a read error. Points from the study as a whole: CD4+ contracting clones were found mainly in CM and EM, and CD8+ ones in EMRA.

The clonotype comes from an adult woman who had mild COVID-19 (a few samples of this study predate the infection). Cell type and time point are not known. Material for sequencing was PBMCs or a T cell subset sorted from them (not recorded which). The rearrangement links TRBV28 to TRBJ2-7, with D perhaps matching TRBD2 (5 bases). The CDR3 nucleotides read TGTGCCACCAGTGCTAGCCGGATTTCCTACGAGCAGTACTTC. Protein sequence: CATSASRISYEQYF.